This T cell receptor (beta chain) appears in the sequencing data of a study of T cell repertoires in cytomegalovirus infection. Overall study context: Signatures in public TCR beta sequences pointed to both CMV infection and matching HLA type.

J gave up 1 base and V 7 bases, and 5 bases lay outside the gene matches. CDR1 MNHEY and CDR2 SMNVEV come from the germline V gene (reference sequence). The CDR3 sequence is 14 residues long. The study, taken as a whole, reports: Carriers of CMV plus the relevant HLA were identified by cumulative public TCR beta family frequency.

This clonotype came up a few times. What it binds is not known. TCRdb reanalysed the reads using MiXCR and keeps one entry per CDR3 protein. Among under 800,000 distinct CDR3 sequences, roughly 26% were seen once, and the ten largest hold less than 10%. Material for sequencing was CD8+ T cells from PBMCs. The clonotype was recovered from a human donor in good health (CMV status not recorded). Some clones in this sample may be carry-over from other donors' samples. The chain links TRBV27 to TRBJ2-7, with TRBD1 identical over 9 bases. CDR3 coding DNA: TGTGCCAGCAAACTGACAGGGGGGTCCTACGAGCAGTACTTC. Protein sequence: CASKLTGGSYEQYF.